This entry is about one T cell receptor beta chain. The RNA, roughly 0.5 to 1 ug, was put through reverse transcription using random hexamers. MiXCR, run by TCRdb on the immunoSEQ multiplex PCR reads, gives a single entry per CDR3 protein. The sample lists some 180,000 distinct CDR3 sequences, roughly 95% seen once, with 0.1% in the top ten. The CDR3 extends over 15 amino acids. With 4 bases clipped from V and 1 base from J, the junction kept 7 bases outside the gene matches. Per germline, CDR1 SQVTM and CDR2 ANQGSEA. This entry comes from a study of CD8 T cells in Susac syndrome. The sequenced sample consisted of CD4+ T cells from PBMCs. The TCR sequence derives from a human donor in good health. The rearrangement links TRBV29-1 to TRBJ2-3, with 8 bases lining up with TRBD2. CDR3 DNA: TGCAGCGTTGTCCGGACTAGCCCCGGCACAGATACGCAGTATTTT. Translating gives CSVVRTSPGTDTQYF.